This paragraph covers one TCR beta chain sequence. The V end was cut by 7 bases, the J end by 0 bases, with 38 bases between. This CDR3 has 23 amino acids. The data originate from a study of cytomegalovirus exposure and HLA in healthy donors. Across the whole study: Samples from HLA-typed donors yielded 65 million to 85 million unique TCRs in an early data release.

Primers included in the PCR were 60 Vbeta and 13 Jbeta primers. TCRdb's table, derived via immunoSEQ multiplex PCR, lists solely in-frame clones and lacks some. This sample has approximately 110,000 clones, with roughly 69% found just once. The specimen sequenced was PBMCs. The rearrangement links TRBV23-1 to TRBJ2-3; perhaps TRBD1 as D (7 bases). TRBV23-1 is an open reading frame whose function is uncertain. This TCR came from a man in his fifties or sixties in good health and CMV-seropositive. The chain's CDR3 is CASTQPGQLFVEGPYSSTDTQYF. CDR3 in DNA: TGCGCCAGCACTCAGCCGGGACAGCTTTTTGTGGAGGGTCCTTACTCTAGCACAGATACGCAGTATTTT.